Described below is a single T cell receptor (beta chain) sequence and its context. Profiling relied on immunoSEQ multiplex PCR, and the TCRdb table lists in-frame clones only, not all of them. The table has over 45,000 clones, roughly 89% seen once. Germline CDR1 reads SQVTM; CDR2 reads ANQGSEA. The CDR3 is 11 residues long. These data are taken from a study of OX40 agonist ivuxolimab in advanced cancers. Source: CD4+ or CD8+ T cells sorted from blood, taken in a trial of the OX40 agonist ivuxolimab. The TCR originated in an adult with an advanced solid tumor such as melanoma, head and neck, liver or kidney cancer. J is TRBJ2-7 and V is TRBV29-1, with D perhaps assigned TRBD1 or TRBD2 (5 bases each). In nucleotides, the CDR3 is TGCAGTGCTGCCCGGGGCAACGAGCAGTACTTC. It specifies CSAARGNEQYF.